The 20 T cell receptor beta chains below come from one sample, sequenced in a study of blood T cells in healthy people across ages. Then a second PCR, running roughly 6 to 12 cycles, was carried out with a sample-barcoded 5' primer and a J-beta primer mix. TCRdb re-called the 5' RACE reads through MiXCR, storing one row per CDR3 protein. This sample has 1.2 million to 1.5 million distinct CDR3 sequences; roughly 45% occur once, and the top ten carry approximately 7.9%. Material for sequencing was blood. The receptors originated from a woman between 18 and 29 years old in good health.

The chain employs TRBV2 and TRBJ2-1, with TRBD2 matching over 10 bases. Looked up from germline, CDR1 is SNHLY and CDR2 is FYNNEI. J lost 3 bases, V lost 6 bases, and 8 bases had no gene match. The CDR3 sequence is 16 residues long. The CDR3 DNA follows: TGTGCCAGCAGAGTGACTAGCGGGTTATACTACAATGAGCAGTTCTTC. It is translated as CASRVTSGLYYNEQFF.

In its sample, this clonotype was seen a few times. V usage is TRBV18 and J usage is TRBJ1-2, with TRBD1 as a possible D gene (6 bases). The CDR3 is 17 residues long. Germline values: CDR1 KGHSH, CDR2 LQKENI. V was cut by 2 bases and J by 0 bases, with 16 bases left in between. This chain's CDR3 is CASSPATGTRANYGYTF. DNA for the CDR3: TGTGCCAGCTCACCAGCAACAGGGACTAGAGCTAACTATGGCTACACCTTC.

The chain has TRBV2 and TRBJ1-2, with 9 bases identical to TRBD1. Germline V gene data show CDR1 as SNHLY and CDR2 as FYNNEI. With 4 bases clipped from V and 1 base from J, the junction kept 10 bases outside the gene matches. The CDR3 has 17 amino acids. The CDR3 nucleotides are TGTGCCAGCAGTGTGTGGGGACAGGGAGAGCTTAACTATGGCTACACCTTC. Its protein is CASSVWGQGELNYGYTF. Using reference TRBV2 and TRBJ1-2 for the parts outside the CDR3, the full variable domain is EPEVTQTPSHQVTQMGQEVILRCVPISNHLYFYWYRQILGQKVEFLVSFYNNEISEKSEIFDDQFSVERPDGSNFTLKIRSTKLEDSAMYFCASSVWGQGELNYGYTFGSGTRLTVV.

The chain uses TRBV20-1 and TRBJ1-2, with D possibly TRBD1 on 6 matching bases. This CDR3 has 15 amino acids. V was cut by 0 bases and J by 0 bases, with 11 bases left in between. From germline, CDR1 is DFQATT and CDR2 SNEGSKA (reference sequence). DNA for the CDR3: TGCAGTGCTAGAGAACCCCAGGGGTCTAACTATGGCTACACCTTC. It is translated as CSAREPQGSNYGYTF.

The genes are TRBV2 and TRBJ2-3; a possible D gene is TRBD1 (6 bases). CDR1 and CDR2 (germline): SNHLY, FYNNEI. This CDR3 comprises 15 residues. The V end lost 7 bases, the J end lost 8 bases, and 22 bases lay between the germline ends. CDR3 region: CASTLPPHRVGTQYF. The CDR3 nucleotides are TGTGCCAGCACCTTGCCCCCACACAGGGTCGGTACGCAGTATTTT. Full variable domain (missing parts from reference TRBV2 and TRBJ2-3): EPEVTQTPSHQVTQMGQEVILRCVPISNHLYFYWYRQILGQKVEFLVSFYNNEISEKSEIFDDQFSVERPDGSNFTLKIRSTKLEDSAMYFCASTLPPHRVGTQYFGPGTRLTVL.

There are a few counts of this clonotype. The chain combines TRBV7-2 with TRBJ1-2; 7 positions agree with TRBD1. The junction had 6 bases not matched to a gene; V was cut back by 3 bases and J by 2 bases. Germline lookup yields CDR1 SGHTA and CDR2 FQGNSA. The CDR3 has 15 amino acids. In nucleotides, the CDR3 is TGTGCCAGCAGCTTCAAGAAGACAGGGAACTATGGCTACACCTTC. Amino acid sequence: CASSFKKTGNYGYTF.

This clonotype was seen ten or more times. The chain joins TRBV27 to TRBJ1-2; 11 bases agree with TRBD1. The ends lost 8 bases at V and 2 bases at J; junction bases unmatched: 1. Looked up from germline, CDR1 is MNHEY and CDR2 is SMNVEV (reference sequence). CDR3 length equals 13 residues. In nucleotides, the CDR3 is TGTGCCAGCTGGGACAGGGGGAACTATGGCTACACCTTC. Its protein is CASWDRGNYGYTF.

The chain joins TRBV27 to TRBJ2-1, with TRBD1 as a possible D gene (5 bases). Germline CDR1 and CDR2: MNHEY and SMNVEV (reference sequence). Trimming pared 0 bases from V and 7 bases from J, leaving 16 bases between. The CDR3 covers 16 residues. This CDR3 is CASSLSGRAIWNEQFF. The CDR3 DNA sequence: TGTGCCAGCAGTTTATCGGGCAGGGCGATCTGGAATGAGCAGTTCTTC.

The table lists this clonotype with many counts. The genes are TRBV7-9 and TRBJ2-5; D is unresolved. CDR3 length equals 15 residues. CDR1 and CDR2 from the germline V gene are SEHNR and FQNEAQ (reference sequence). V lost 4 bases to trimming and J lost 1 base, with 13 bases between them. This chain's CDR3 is CASSSGVGAQETQYF. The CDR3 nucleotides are TGTGCCAGCAGCTCCGGCGTCGGAGCCCAAGAGACCCAGTACTTC.

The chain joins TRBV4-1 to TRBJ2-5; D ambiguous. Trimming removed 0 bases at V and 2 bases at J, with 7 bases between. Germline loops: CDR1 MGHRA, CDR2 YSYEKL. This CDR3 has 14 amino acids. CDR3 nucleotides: TGCGCCAGCAGCCAAGATTCCGGGCAAGAGACCCAGTACTTC. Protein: CASSQDSGQETQYF.

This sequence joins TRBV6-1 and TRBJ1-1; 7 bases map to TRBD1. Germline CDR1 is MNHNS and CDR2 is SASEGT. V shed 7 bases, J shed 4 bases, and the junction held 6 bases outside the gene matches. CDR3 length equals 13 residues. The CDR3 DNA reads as TGTGCCAGCACTAGACAGGGTTCCACTGAAGCTTTCTTT. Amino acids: CASTRQGSTEAFF.

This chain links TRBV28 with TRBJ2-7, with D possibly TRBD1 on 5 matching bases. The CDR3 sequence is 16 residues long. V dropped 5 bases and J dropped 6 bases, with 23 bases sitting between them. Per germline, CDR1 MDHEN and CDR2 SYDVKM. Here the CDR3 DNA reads TGTGCCAGCAGTCTCCCCTCCTGGGCAGGGAAGAGCGAGCAGTACTTC. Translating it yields CASSLPSWAGKSEQYF.

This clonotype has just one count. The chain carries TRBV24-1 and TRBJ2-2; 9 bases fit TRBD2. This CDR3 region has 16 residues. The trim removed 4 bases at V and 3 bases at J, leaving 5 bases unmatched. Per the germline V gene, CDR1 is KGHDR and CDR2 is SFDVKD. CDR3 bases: TGTGCCACCAGTGAATCTAGCGGGAAGGACACCGGGGAGCTGTTTTTT. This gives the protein CATSESSGKDTGELFF.

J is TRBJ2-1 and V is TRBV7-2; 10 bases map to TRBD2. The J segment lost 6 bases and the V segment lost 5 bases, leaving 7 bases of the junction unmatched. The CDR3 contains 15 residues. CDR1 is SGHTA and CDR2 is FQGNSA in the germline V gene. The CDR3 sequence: CASSPTSGSFNEQFF. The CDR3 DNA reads TGTGCCAGCAGCCCGACTAGCGGGTCGTTCAATGAGCAGTTCTTC.

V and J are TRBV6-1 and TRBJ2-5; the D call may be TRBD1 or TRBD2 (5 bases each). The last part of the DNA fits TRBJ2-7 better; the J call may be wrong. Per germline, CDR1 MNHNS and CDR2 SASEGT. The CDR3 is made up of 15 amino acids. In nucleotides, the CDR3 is TGTGCCAGCAGTGAAGGAGGGGACCTTCTCGACGAGCAGTACTTC. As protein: CASSEGGDLLDEQYF.

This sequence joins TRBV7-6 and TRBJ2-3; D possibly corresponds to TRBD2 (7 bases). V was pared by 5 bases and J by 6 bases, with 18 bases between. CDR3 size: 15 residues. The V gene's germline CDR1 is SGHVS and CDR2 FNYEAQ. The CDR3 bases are TGTGCCAGCAGCAGCAGTGCGGGGGCAGGGGATACGCAGTATTTT. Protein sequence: CASSSSAGAGDTQYF.

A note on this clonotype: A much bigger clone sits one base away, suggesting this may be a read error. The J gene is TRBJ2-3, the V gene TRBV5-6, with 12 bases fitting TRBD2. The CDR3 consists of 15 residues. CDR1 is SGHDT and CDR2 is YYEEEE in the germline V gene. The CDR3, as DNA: TGTGCCAGCAGCCGGACTAGCGGGGTCGCAGATGCGCAGTATTTT. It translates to CASSRTSGVADAQYF.

CDR3 DNA sequence: TGCAGTGGATGGCTAGCCAACAATGAGCAGTACTTC. Protein product: CSGWLANNEQYF. The V and J genes are TRBV20-1 and TRBJ2-5; TRBD2 might be the D (5 bases). V was trimmed by 7 bases and J by 11 bases, leaving 20 bases between them. This CDR3 is built from 12 residues. CDR1 DFQATT and CDR2 SNEGSKA come from the germline V gene (reference sequence).

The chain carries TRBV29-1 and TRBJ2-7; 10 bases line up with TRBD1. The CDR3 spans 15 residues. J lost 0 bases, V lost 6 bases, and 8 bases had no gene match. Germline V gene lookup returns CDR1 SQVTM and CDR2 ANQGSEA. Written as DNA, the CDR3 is TGCAGCGTCGGGACAGGGGCCTTCAGCTCCTACGAGCAGTACTTC. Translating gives CSVGTGAFSSYEQYF.

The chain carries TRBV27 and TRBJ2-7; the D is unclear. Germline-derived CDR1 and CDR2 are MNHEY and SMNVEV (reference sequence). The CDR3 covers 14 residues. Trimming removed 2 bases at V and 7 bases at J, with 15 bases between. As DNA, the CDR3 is TGTGCCAGCAGTTTAACTCTGATAGCCAATGAGCAGTACTTC. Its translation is CASSLTLIANEQYF.